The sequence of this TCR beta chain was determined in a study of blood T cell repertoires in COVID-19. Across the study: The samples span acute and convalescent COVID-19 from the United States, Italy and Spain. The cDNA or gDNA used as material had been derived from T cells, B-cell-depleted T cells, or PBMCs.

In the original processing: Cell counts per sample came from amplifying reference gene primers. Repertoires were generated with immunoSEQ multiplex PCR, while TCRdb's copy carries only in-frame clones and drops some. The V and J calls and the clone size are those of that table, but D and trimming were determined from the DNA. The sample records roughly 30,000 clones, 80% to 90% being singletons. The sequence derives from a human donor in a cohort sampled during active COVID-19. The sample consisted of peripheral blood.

CDR3 DNA: TGTGCCAGCAGCGTAGCCTCGGGCCGGGGCGGGGAGCTGTTTTTT. Its translation: CASSVASGRGGELFF. The chain employs TRBV9 and TRBJ2-2; tentatively, D is TRBD2 (5 bases). Germline-derived CDR1 and CDR2 are SGDLS and YYNGEE. CDR3 length: 15 residues. V lost 0 bases to trimming and J lost 7 bases, with 13 bases between them.